Listed below are T cell receptor beta chains from one sample, sequenced in a study of blood T cell repertoires in COVID-19. The protocol was immunoSEQ multiplex PCR, while the TCRdb copy is restricted to in-frame clones and leaves out a portion. In the table there are roughly 200,000 clones, 88% of which are singletons. Sequenced input: peripheral blood. The origin of the receptors is a man younger than 35 with active or convalescent COVID-19. Both conserved end residues are part of each CDR3. D genes are given only for firm matches. Clone size is shown for a subset of rows, as once, few, many or a class of expanded clone.

J: TRBJ2-2
V: TRBV28
length: 13
D: .
size: once
CDR3: CASSPGARGELFF
DNA: TGTGCCAGCAGTCCAGGGGCGCGCGGGGAGCTGTTTTTT

J: TRBJ2-1
V: TRBV4-1
length: 16
D: .
size: once
CDR3: CASSPRQKQMYNEQFF
DNA: TGCGCCAGCAGTCCTCGACAGAAGCAAATGTACAATGAGCAGTTCTTC

J: TRBJ2-7
V: TRBV11-2
length: 15
D: TRBD2
size: .
CDR3: CASSFPGSGVLQQYF
DNA: TGTGCCAGCAGCTTCCCGGGCAGCGGGGTCCTCCAGCAGTACTTC

J: TRBJ1-1
V: TRBV10-2
length: 14
D: TRBD1
size: .
CDR3: CASSGWGQHTEAFF
DNA: TGCGCCAGCAGTGGGTGGGGACAGCACACTGAAGCTTTCTTT

J: TRBJ2-5
V: TRBV5-1
length: 15
D: TRBD1
size: once
CDR3: CASAPPTGGTETQYF
DNA: TGCGCCAGCGCCCCCCCGACAGGGGGCACGGAGACCCAGTACTTC

J: TRBJ2-3
V: TRBV5-4
length: 16
D: .
size: .
CDR3: CASSLFAGQGTDTQYF
DNA: TGTGCCAGCAGCTTGTTCGCGGGGCAAGGCACAGATACGCAGTATTTT

J: TRBJ1-2
V: TRBV6-5
length: 13
D: .
size: .
CDR3: CASIQRQGMGYTF
DNA: TGTGCCAGCATTCAAAGGCAGGGGATGGGCTACACCTTC

J: TRBJ1-3
V: TRBV24-1
length: 19
D: TRBD1
size: .
CDR3: CATSDLGDREKGKGNTIYF
DNA: TGTGCCACCAGTGACCTGGGGGACAGGGAGAAGGGTAAAGGAAACACCATATATTTT

J: TRBJ2-3
V: TRBV4-1
length: 18
D: TRBD2
size: .
CDR3: CASSQVQVSSGMWDTQYF
DNA: TGCGCCAGCAGCCAAGTTCAGGTTTCTAGCGGGATGTGGGATACGCAGTATTTT

J: TRBJ2-7
V: TRBV19
length: 16
D: TRBD2
size: .
CDR3: CASSIKSSGSLYEQYF
DNA: TGTGCCAGTAGTATAAAGTCTAGCGGGAGCCTCTACGAGCAGTACTTC

J: TRBJ2-2
V: TRBV3-1/TRBV3-2
length: 14
D: .
size: .
CDR3: CASSPGPNTGELFF
DNA: TGTGCCAGCAGCCCTGGGCCCAACACCGGGGAGCTGTTTTTT

J: TRBJ2-1
V: TRBV11-2
length: 10
D: .
size: .
CDR3: CASSYPRVFF
DNA: TGTGCCAGCAGTTATCCCCGGGTGTTCTTC

J: TRBJ2-5
V: TRBV21-1
length: 16
D: .
size: .
CDR3: CASSDISGTGRETQYF
DNA: TGTGCCAGCAGCGATATCTCCGGGACAGGGAGAGAGACCCAGTACTTC

J: TRBJ2-7
V: TRBV11-2
length: 12
D: .
size: .
CDR3: CASSPGGGGQYF
DNA: TGTGCCAGCAGCCCAGGGGGAGGCGGGCAGTACTTC

J: TRBJ1-2
V: TRBV5-1
length: 15
D: TRBD1
size: .
CDR3: CASSFSGQGIYGYTF
DNA: TGCGCCAGCAGCTTTTCAGGACAGGGTATCTATGGCTACACCTTC

J: TRBJ1-2
V: TRBV24-1
length: 12
D: .
size: .
CDR3: CATSGQEFGYTF
DNA: TGTGCCACCAGTGGCCAGGAATTTGGCTACACCTTC

J: TRBJ2-7
V: TRBV27
length: 15
D: .
size: .
CDR3: CASSLSGHSTYEQYF
DNA: TGTGCCAGCAGTTTATCGGGCCACTCCACCTACGAGCAGTACTTC

J: TRBJ1-5
V: TRBV4-2
length: 15
D: .
size: .
CDR3: CASSREQGPNQPQHF
DNA: TGTGCCAGCAGTCGAGAACAGGGCCCTAATCAGCCCCAGCATTTT

J: TRBJ1-1
V: TRBV21-1
length: 18
D: .
size: .
CDR3: CASSKSPYRGENDTEAFF
DNA: TGTGCCAGCAGCAAAAGCCCTTACCGGGGGGAAAATGACACTGAAGCTTTCTTT

J: TRBJ1-5
V: TRBV25-1
length: 15
D: .
size: many
CDR3: CASSEAGDSNQPQHF
DNA: TGTGCCAGCAGTGAAGCAGGGGATAGCAATCAGCCCCAGCATTTT

J: TRBJ1-6
V: TRBV5-1
length: 11
D: .
size: few
CDR3: CASSKQGPLHF
DNA: TGCGCCAGCAGCAAACAGGGTCCCCTCCACTTT

J: TRBJ1-1
V: TRBV25-1
length: 14
D: .
size: .
CDR3: CASSDGQGNTEAFF
DNA: TGTGCCAGCAGTGATGGTCAGGGGAACACTGAAGCTTTCTTT

J: TRBJ2-7
V: TRBV5-1
length: 15
D: .
size: .
CDR3: CASSLYIPGYDEQYF
DNA: TGCGCCAGCAGCTTGTACATCCCCGGGTACGACGAGCAGTACTTC

J: TRBJ2-1
V: TRBV7-9
length: 15
D: .
size: .
CDR3: CASSLSGTGEDEQFF
DNA: TGTGCCAGCAGCTTATCGGGAACAGGGGAGGATGAGCAGTTCTTC

J: TRBJ2-7
V: TRBV5-1
length: 17
D: .
size: .
CDR3: CASSLPPAGALGNEQYF
DNA: TGCGCCAGCAGCTTGCCCCCTGCAGGGGCCCTAGGTAACGAGCAGTACTTC

J: TRBJ2-3
V: TRBV4-1
length: 15
D: TRBD2
size: .
CDR3: CASSQTSGIKDTQYF
DNA: TGCGCCAGCAGCCAAACTAGCGGGATTAAAGATACGCAGTATTTT

J: TRBJ1-1
V: TRBV30
length: 14
D: .
size: .
CDR3: CAWSRGGVNTEAFF
DNA: TGTGCCTGGAGCCGAGGAGGGGTGAACACTGAAGCTTTCTTT

J: TRBJ2-7
V: TRBV28
length: 13
D: .
size: .
CDR3: CASGLYPSYEQYF
DNA: TGTGCCAGCGGACTGTACCCCTCCTACGAGCAGTACTTC

J: TRBJ1-4
V: TRBV30
length: 14
D: TRBD1
size: .
CDR3: CAWSGDRGNEKLFF
DNA: TGTGCCTGGAGTGGAGACAGGGGTAATGAAAAACTGTTTTTT

J: TRBJ1-1
V: TRBV11-3
length: 12
D: .
size: .
CDR3: CASSARVLEAFF
DNA: TGTGCCAGCAGCGCAAGAGTTTTAGAAGCTTTCTTT

J: TRBJ2-1
V: TRBV20-1
length: 11
D: .
size: few
CDR3: CSARDRFEQFF
DNA: TGCAGTGCTAGAGATCGTTTTGAGCAGTTCTTC

J: TRBJ1-5
V: TRBV7-9
length: 14
D: TRBD1
size: .
CDR3: CASSPRDSNQPQHF
DNA: TGTGCCAGCAGCCCCCGGGACAGTAATCAGCCCCAGCATTTT

J: TRBJ1-5
V: TRBV25-1
length: 14
D: .
size: .
CDR3: CASSREGVNQPQHF
DNA: TGTGCCAGCAGTCGGGAAGGTGTAAATCAGCCCCAGCATTTT

J: TRBJ2-6
V: TRBV30
length: 17
D: .
size: .
CDR3: CAWSAAGGISGANVLTF
DNA: TGTGCCTGGAGTGCCGCAGGGGGGATCTCTGGGGCCAACGTCCTGACTTTC

J: TRBJ1-1
V: TRBV12-3/TRBV12-4
length: 12
D: .
size: .
CDR3: CASSLRGLIAFF
DNA: TGTGCCAGCAGTTTACGAGGGCTTATAGCTTTCTTT

J: TRBJ2-1
V: TRBV3-1/TRBV3-2
length: 18
D: TRBD2
size: .
CDR3: CASSHSALAGGTYNEQFF
DNA: TGTGCCAGCAGCCATTCCGCCTTAGCGGGAGGCACCTACAATGAGCAGTTCTTC

J: TRBJ1-5
V: TRBV6-2/TRBV6-3
length: 12
D: .
size: .
CDR3: CASSNGGQPQHF
DNA: TGTGCCAGCAGCAATGGCGGGCAGCCCCAGCATTTT

J: TRBJ2-3
V: TRBV28
length: 12
D: .
size: .
CDR3: CASSLLRNTQYF
DNA: TGTGCCAGCAGTTTACTCAGGAATACGCAGTATTTT

J: TRBJ2-3
V: TRBV7-9
length: 16
D: TRBD2
size: .
CDR3: CASSPGLAGSTDTQYF
DNA: TGTGCCAGCAGCCCCGGACTAGCGGGATCCACAGATACGCAGTATTTT

J: TRBJ1-2
V: TRBV7-9
length: 14
D: .
size: .
CDR3: CASSQITGIYGYTF
DNA: TGTGCCAGCAGCCAAATAACAGGAATCTATGGCTACACCTTC

J: TRBJ2-3
V: TRBV27
length: 17
D: TRBD2
size: .
CDR3: CASSSRQLAQGTDTQYF
DNA: TGTGCCAGCAGTTCACGACAACTAGCGCAAGGGACAGATACGCAGTATTTT

J: TRBJ2-7
V: TRBV6-6
length: 16
D: TRBD1
size: .
CDR3: CASSYSGQTVTYEQYF
DNA: TGTGCCAGCAGTTACTCGGGACAGACAGTCACCTACGAGCAGTACTTC

J: TRBJ1-1
V: TRBV30
length: 15
D: .
size: .
CDR3: CACTPPTGMNTEAFF
DNA: TGTGCCTGCACCCCACCGACGGGGATGAACACTGAAGCTTTCTTT

J: TRBJ1-2
V: TRBV30
length: 15
D: TRBD1
size: .
CDR3: CAWSAVTGGSYGYTF
DNA: TGTGCCTGGAGTGCGGTGACAGGGGGCAGCTATGGCTACACCTTC

J: TRBJ2-7
V: TRBV12-3/TRBV12-4
length: 13
D: .
size: .
CDR3: CATSRDSRGEQYF
DNA: TGTGCCACCTCCCGTGACAGCCGTGGCGAGCAGTACTTC

J: TRBJ2-1
V: TRBV24-1
length: 17
D: TRBD2
size: .
CDR3: CATSDRSASGGWDEQFF
DNA: TGTGCCACCAGTGACCGGTCCGCTAGCGGAGGATGGGATGAGCAGTTCTTC

J: TRBJ2-7
V: TRBV3-1/TRBV3-2
length: 20
D: TRBD2
size: once
CDR3: CASSPHGLAGGFHRSYEQYF
DNA: TGTGCCAGCAGCCCTCACGGACTAGCGGGAGGGTTTCATCGGTCCTACGAGCAGTACTTC

J: TRBJ1-1
V: TRBV19
length: 18
D: .
size: .
CDR3: CASSIAQGRYAANTEAFF
DNA: TGTGCCAGTAGTATAGCTCAGGGGCGATATGCGGCGAACACTGAAGCTTTCTTT

J: TRBJ2-5
V: TRBV6-5
length: 13
D: TRBD2
size: .
CDR3: CASSYSGGETQYF
DNA: TGTGCCAGCAGTTACTCCGGGGGGGAGACCCAGTACTTC

J: TRBJ1-3
V: TRBV4-2
length: 17
D: TRBD1
size: .
CDR3: CASSQKPGTGTGNTIYF
DNA: TGTGCCAGCAGCCAAAAACCCGGGACAGGGACTGGAAACACCATATATTTT

J: TRBJ1-1
V: TRBV28
length: 14
D: .
size: .
CDR3: CASSLVQGPTEAFF
DNA: TGTGCCAGCAGTTTAGTGCAGGGGCCCACTGAAGCTTTCTTT

J: TRBJ1-2
V: TRBV27
length: 15
D: .
size: .
CDR3: CASSPSGHGNYGYTF
DNA: TGTGCCAGCAGTCCCTCGGGACATGGGAACTATGGCTACACCTTC

J: TRBJ2-1
V: TRBV5-4
length: 17
D: TRBD2
size: .
CDR3: CASSRLASGRAWNEQFF
DNA: TGTGCCAGCAGCCGATTAGCTAGCGGGAGGGCGTGGAATGAGCAGTTCTTC

J: TRBJ1-5
V: TRBV3-1/TRBV3-2
length: 16
D: .
size: .
CDR3: CASSQSGGVEGQPQHF
DNA: TGTGCCAGCAGCCAATCAGGAGGAGTAGAGGGTCAGCCCCAGCATTTT

J: TRBJ1-2
V: TRBV5-4
length: 16
D: .
size: once
CDR3: CASSLAGGRFRYGYTF
DNA: TGTGCCAGCAGCTTGGCGGGGGGCAGGTTTAGATATGGCTACACCTTC

J: TRBJ2-2
V: TRBV28
length: 16
D: TRBD2
size: few
CDR3: CASSLGASGTTGELFF
DNA: TGTGCCAGCAGTTTAGGCGCTAGCGGGACCACCGGGGAGCTGTTTTTT

J: TRBJ2-3
V: TRBV6-6
length: 16
D: TRBD2
size: .
CDR3: CASSYFAAGNTDTQYF
DNA: TGTGCCAGCAGTTACTTCGCAGCGGGGAACACAGATACGCAGTATTTT

J: TRBJ2-7
V: TRBV5-1
length: 20
D: TRBD2
size: .
CDR3: CASSLALPGLAGAVSYEQYF
DNA: TGCGCCAGCAGCTTGGCCCTGCCAGGACTAGCGGGAGCCGTCTCCTACGAGCAGTACTTC